Listed below are T cell receptor beta chains from one sample, sequenced in a study of shared clonotypes between healthy human individuals. The table came from immunoSEQ multiplex PCR; TCRdb's copy has only in-frame clones and leaves some out. Of fewer than 650,000 clones in the sample, around 78% are singletons; the top ten hold 12%. The sequencing sample was made of PBMCs. The receptors here all came from a woman in her 40s in good health. Some clones in this sample may be carry-over from other donors' samples. Both conserved end residues are part of each CDR3. The order of the fields is D gene, clone size, J gene, V gene, CDR3 protein, CDR3 DNA. The D gene is left open where the match is weak. Clone size is given for some rows only: seen once, a few or many times, or a class if the clone is expanded.

d_gene: TRBD2
abundance: NA
j_gene: TRBJ2-1
v_gene: TRBV6-5
CDR3aa: CASSYSSGTSYNEQFF
CDR3nt: TGTGCCAGCAGTTACTCTAGCGGGACTTCCTACAATGAGCAGTTCTTC

d_gene: NA
abundance: NA
j_gene: TRBJ2-4
v_gene: TRBV7-9
CDR3aa: CASSSPTGLAKNIQYF
CDR3nt: TGTGCCAGCAGCTCGCCGACAGGTCTAGCCAAAAACATTCAGTACTTC

d_gene: TRBD2
abundance: NA
j_gene: TRBJ2-7
v_gene: TRBV25-1
CDR3aa: CASSGRTSGRAGGEQYF
CDR3nt: TGTGCCAGCAGTGGCCGGACTAGCGGGAGGGCTGGCGGCGAGCAGTACTTC

d_gene: TRBD1
abundance: NA
j_gene: TRBJ1-1
v_gene: TRBV18
CDR3aa: CASSPPDTGATEAFF
CDR3nt: TGTGCCAGCTCACCACCGGATACAGGGGCCACTGAAGCTTTCTTT

d_gene: NA
abundance: NA
j_gene: TRBJ2-5
v_gene: TRBV6-1
CDR3aa: CASSAIGEQYF
CDR3nt: TGTGCCAGCAGTGCGATAGGGGAGCAGTACTTC

d_gene: NA
abundance: NA
j_gene: TRBJ2-7
v_gene: TRBV6-5
CDR3aa: CASSPGRWIEQYF
CDR3nt: TGTGCCAGCAGCCCGGGGAGGTGGATTGAGCAGTACTTC

d_gene: NA
abundance: NA
j_gene: TRBJ2-1
v_gene: TRBV11-3
CDR3aa: CASSIQYNEQFF
CDR3nt: TGTGCCAGCAGCATACAGTACAATGAGCAGTTCTTC

d_gene: NA
abundance: NA
j_gene: TRBJ2-2
v_gene: TRBV2
CDR3aa: CASKGSGTGELFF
CDR3nt: TGTGCCAGCAAGGGGAGTGGCACCGGGGAGCTGTTTTTT

d_gene: NA
abundance: NA
j_gene: TRBJ2-5
v_gene: TRBV7-7
CDR3aa: CASSSDRSQTQYF
CDR3nt: TGTGCCAGCAGCTCCGACAGGAGCCAGACCCAGTACTTC

d_gene: NA
abundance: many
j_gene: TRBJ1-4
v_gene: TRBV9
CDR3aa: CASSVGGVRDEKLFF
CDR3nt: TGTGCCAGCAGCGTAGGGGGGGTAAGGGATGAAAAACTGTTTTTT